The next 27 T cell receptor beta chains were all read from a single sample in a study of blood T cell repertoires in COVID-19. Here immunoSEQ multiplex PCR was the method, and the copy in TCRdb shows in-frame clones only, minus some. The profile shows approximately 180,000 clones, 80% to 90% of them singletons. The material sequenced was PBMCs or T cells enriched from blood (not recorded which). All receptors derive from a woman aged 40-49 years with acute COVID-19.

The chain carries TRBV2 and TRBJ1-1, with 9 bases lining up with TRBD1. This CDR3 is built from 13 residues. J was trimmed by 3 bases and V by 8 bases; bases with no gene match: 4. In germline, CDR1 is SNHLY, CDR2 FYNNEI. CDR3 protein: CASVRDRDTEAFF. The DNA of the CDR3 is TGTGCCAGCGTCCGGGACAGGGACACTGAAGCTTTCTTT. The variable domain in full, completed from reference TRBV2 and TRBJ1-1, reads EPEVTQTPSHQVTQMGQEVILRCVPISNHLYFYWYRQILGQKVEFLVSFYNNEISEKSEIFDDQFSVERPDGSNFTLKIRSTKLEDSAMYFCASVRDRDTEAFFGQGTRLTVV.

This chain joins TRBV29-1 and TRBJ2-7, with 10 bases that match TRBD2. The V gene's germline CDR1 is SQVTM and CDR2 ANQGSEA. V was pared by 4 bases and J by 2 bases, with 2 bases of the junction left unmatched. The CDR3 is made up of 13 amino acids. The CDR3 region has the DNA TGCAGCGTTGTAGCGGGAGGTCCCTACGAGCAGTACTTC. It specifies CSVVAGGPYEQYF.

DNA for the CDR3: TGTGCCAGCAGCTTGGCAGGGGGGACTGCCACAGATACGCAGTATTTT. The encoded protein is CASSLAGGTATDTQYF. This chain joins TRBV5-5 and TRBJ2-3, with a weak D call TRBD1 (7 bases). Germline CDR1 SGHKS, CDR2 YYEKEE (reference sequence). Trimming took 0 bases from V and 2 from J, leaving 13 bases between them. This CDR3 is built from 16 residues.

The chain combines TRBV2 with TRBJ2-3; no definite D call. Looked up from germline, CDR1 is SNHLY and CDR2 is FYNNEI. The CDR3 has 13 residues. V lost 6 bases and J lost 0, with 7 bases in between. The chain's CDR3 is CASSPTSTDTQYF. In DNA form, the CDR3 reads TGTGCCAGCAGCCCAACTAGCACAGATACGCAGTATTTT.

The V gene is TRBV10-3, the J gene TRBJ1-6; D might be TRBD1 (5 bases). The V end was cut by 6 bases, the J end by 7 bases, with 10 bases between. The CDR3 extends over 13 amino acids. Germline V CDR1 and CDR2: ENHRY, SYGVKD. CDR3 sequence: CAIRSGMNSPLHF. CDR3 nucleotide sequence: TGTGCCATCAGGTCAGGGATGAATTCACCCCTCCACTTT.

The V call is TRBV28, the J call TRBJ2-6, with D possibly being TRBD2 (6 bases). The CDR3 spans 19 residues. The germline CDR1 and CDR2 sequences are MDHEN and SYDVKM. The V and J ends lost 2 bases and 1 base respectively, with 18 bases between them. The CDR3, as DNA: TGTGCCAGCAGTTTACCGGGACTCCCCCCTGGGTCTGGGGCCAACGTCCTGACTTTC. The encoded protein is CASSLPGLPPGSGANVLTF.

In DNA, the CDR3 is TGTGCCAGCAGTTCCCCCGGGACAGGGGGCTACGAGCAGTACTTC. Its protein is CASSSPGTGGYEQYF. The rearrangement uses TRBV28 and TRBJ2-7, with 11 bases aligning to TRBD1. The CDR3 extends over 15 amino acids. Trimming removed 4 bases from V and 3 bases from J; junction bases left unmatched: 5. Germline V lookup: CDR1 MDHEN, CDR2 SYDVKM.

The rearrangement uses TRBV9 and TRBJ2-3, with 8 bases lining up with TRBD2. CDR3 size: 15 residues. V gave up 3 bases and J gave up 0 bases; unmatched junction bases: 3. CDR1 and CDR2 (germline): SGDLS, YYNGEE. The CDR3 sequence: CASSERGTSTDTQYF. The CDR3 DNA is TGTGCCAGCAGCGAGCGGGGGACTAGCACAGATACGCAGTATTTT.

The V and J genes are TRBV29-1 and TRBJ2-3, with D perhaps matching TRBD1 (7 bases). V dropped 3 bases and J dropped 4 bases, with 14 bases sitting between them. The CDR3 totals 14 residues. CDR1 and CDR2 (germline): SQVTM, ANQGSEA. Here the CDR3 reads CSVDRDREADTQYF. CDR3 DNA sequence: TGCAGCGTTGACCGAGACAGGGAGGCAGATACGCAGTATTTT.

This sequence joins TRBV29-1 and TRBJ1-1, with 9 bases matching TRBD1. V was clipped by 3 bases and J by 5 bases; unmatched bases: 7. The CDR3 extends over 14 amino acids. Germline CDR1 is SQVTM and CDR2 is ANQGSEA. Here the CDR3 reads CSVEMYRGRTEAFF. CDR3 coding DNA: TGCAGCGTTGAGATGTACAGGGGGCGGACTGAAGCTTTCTTT.

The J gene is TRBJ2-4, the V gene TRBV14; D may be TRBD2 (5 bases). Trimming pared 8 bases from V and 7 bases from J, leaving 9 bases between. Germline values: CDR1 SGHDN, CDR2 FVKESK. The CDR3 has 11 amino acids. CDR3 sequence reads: CASLRGNIQYF. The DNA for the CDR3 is TGTGCCAGCCTGCGCGGGAACATTCAGTACTTC.

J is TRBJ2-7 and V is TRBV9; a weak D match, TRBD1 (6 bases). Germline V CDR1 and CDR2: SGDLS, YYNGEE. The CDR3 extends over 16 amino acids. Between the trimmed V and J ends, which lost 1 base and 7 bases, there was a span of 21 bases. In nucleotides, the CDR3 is TGTGCCAGCAGCGTAACCCCGGACAGTCGTATTCGTGAGCAGTACTTC. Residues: CASSVTPDSRIREQYF.

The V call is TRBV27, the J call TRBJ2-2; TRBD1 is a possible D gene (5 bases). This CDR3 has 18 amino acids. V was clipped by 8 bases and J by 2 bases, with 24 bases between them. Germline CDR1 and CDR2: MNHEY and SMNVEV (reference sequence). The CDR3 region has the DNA TGTGCCAGCCGCTCTTCCATAGGCAGGGCCTTTAACACCGGGGAGCTGTTTTTT. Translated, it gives CASRSSIGRAFNTGELFF.

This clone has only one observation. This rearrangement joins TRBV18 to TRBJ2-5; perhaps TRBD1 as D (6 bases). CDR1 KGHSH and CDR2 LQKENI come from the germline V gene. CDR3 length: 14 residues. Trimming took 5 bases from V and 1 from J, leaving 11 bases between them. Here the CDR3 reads CASSSTGIQETQYF. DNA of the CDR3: TGTGCCAGCTCATCTACAGGGATCCAAGAGACCCAGTACTTC.

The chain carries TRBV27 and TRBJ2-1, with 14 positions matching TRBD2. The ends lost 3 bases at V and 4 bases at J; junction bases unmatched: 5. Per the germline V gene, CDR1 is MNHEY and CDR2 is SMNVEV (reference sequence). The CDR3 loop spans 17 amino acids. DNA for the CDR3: TGTGCCAGCAGTTTTGGGAGGACTAGCGGGGGGTACAATGAGCAGTTCTTC. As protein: CASSFGRTSGGYNEQFF.

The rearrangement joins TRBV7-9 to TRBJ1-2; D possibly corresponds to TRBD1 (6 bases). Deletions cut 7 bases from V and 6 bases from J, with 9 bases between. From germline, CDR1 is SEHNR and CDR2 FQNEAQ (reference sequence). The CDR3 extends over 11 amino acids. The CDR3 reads CASTYRDGYTF. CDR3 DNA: TGTGCCAGCACCTACAGGGATGGCTACACCTTC.

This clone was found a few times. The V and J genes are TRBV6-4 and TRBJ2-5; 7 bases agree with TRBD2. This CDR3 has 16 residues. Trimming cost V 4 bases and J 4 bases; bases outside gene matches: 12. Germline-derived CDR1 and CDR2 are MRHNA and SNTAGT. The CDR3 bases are TGTGCCAGCAGTGCCTCTGGTGGCGGGGGAATAGAGACCCAGTACTTC. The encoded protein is CASSASGGGGIETQYF.

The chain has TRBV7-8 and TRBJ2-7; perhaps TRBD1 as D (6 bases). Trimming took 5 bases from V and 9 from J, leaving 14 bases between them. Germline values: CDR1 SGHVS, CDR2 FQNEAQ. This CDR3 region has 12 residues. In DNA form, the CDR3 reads TGTGCCAGCAGCCCTCTACGAGGGGGGCAGTACTTC. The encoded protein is CASSPLRGGQYF.

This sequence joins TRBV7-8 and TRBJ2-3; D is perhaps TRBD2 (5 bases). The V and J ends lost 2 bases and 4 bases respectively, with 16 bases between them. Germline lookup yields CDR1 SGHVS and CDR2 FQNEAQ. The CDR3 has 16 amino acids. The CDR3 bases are TGTGCCAGCAGCTTATGGGCTAGCCCGGAGGCAGATACGCAGTATTTT. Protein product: CASSLWASPEADTQYF. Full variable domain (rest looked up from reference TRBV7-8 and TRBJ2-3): GAGVSQSPRYKVAKRGQDVALRCDPISGHVSLFWYQQALGQGPEFLTYFQNEAQLDKSGLPSDRFFAERPEGSVSTLKIQRTQQEDSAVYLCASSLWASPEADTQYFGPGTRLTVL.

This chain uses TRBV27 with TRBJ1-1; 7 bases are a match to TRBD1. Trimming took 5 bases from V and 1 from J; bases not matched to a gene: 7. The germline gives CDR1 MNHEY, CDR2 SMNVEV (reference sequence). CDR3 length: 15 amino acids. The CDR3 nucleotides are TGTGCCAGCAGTCTGCGAGGGACAGCGAACACTGAAGCTTTCTTT. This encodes CASSLRGTANTEAFF.

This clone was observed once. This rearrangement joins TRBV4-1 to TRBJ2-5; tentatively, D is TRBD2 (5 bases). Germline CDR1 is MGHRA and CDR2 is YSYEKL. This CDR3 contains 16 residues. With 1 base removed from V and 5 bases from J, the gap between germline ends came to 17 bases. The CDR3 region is CASSQVRAAWEETQYF. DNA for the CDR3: TGCGCCAGCAGCCAAGTTCGGGCAGCCTGGGAGGAGACCCAGTACTTC.

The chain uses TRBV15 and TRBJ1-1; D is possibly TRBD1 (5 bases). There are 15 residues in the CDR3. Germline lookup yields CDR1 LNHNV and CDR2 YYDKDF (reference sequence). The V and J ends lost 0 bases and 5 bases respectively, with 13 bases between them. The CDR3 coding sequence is TGTGCCACCAGCAGAGATCAGGGTCTCGGGACTGAAGCTTTCTTT. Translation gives CATSRDQGLGTEAFF.

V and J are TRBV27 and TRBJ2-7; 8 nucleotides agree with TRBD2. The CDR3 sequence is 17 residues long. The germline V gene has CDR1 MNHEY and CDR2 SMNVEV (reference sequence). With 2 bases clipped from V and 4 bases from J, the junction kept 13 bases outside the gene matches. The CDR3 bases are TGTGCCAGCAGTTTAAATGGCCGGGGGGCGGGGGGTTACGAGCAGTACTTC. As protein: CASSLNGRGAGGYEQYF.

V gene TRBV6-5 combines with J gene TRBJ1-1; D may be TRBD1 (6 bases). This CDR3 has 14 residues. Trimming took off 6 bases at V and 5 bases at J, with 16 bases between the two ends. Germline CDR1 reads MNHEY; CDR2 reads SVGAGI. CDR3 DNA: TGTGCCAGCAGCGTTCAGGGGCGATCTACTGAAGCTTTCTTT. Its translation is CASSVQGRSTEAFF.

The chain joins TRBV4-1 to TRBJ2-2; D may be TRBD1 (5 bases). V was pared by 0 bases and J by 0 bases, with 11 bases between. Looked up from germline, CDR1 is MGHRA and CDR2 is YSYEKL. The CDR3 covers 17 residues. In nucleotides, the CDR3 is TGCGCCAGCAGCCAAGATAGGGGCAGGGCGAACACCGGGGAGCTGTTTTTT. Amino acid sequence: CASSQDRGRANTGELFF.

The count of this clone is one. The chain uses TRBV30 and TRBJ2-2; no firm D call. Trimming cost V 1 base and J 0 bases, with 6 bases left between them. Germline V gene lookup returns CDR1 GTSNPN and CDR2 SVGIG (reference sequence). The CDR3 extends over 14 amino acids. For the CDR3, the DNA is TGTGCCTGGAGTGGGCAGTCGAACACCGGGGAGCTGTTTTTT. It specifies CAWSGQSNTGELFF.

CDR3 coding DNA: TGTGCCAGCAGTTTATCTAGGGGGGGTGGGCAAGAGACCCAGTACTTC. This codes for CASSLSRGGGQETQYF. This chain links TRBV28 with TRBJ2-5, with D maybe TRBD2 (7 bases). V gave up 1 base and J gave up 2 bases, with 14 bases separating them. The CDR3 totals 16 residues. CDR1 and CDR2 from the germline V gene are MDHEN and SYDVKM.